This T cell receptor beta chain derives from a study of shared clonotypes between healthy human individuals. As for this clone: Different DNA sequences within this sample yield the same CDR3.

This table comes from immunoSEQ multiplex PCR, and its TCRdb copy is limited to in-frame clones, with some not included. Of roughly 2,500,000 clones detected, 80% to 95% appear once; the ten largest clones hold approximately 0.37%. With 4 bases clipped from V and 5 bases from J, the junction kept 7 bases outside the gene matches. CDR1 is SGHRS, CDR2 YFSETQ, per germline. The CDR3 totals 14 residues. The origin of this receptor is a man younger than 30 in good health. Some clones in this sample may be carry-over from other donors' samples. The chain couples TRBV5-1 to TRBJ1-1; 8 nucleotides line up with TRBD1. Sequencing was done on a sample of naive CD4+ T cells from PBMCs. Subset specified: CD45RA+ positively selected. The CDR3 reads CASSLGTGGTEAFF. The CDR3, as DNA: TGCGCCAGCAGCCTGGGGACAGGAGGGACTGAAGCTTTCTTT.